The T cell receptor beta chain under discussion was sequenced for a study of blood T cells in healthy people across ages. Study overall: Researchers report that template switching captured about one barcoded beta molecule per two T cells. Whole-study results and caveats: Age showed a roughly linear inverse relationship with TCR beta diversity per million T cells.

Turning to this clonotype: Its antigen is unidentified.

This CDR3 has 14 residues. Germline V CDR1 and CDR2: MNHNS, SASEGT. With a J-beta primer mix and a sample-barcoded 5' primer, a second PCR ran about 7 to 12 cycles. Each cDNA molecule was tagged by a template-switch adaptor that had 12 random nucleotides. TCRdb reanalysed the 5' RACE reads using MiXCR and keeps one entry per CDR3 protein. Of under 2 million distinct CDR3 sequences detected, about 31% appear once; the ten largest clones hold roughly 10%. The sequencing sample was made of blood. The genes are TRBV6-1 and TRBJ2-5, with a tentative D call TRBD1 (5 bases). TRBJ2-7 explains the end of the DNA better; the J call may be wrong. The origin of this receptor is a woman aged 25-40 years in good health. CDR3 nucleotide sequence: TGTGCCAGCAGTGAAGCACAGGTCTCCTACGAGCAGTACTTC. The encoded protein is CASSEAQVSYEQYF.